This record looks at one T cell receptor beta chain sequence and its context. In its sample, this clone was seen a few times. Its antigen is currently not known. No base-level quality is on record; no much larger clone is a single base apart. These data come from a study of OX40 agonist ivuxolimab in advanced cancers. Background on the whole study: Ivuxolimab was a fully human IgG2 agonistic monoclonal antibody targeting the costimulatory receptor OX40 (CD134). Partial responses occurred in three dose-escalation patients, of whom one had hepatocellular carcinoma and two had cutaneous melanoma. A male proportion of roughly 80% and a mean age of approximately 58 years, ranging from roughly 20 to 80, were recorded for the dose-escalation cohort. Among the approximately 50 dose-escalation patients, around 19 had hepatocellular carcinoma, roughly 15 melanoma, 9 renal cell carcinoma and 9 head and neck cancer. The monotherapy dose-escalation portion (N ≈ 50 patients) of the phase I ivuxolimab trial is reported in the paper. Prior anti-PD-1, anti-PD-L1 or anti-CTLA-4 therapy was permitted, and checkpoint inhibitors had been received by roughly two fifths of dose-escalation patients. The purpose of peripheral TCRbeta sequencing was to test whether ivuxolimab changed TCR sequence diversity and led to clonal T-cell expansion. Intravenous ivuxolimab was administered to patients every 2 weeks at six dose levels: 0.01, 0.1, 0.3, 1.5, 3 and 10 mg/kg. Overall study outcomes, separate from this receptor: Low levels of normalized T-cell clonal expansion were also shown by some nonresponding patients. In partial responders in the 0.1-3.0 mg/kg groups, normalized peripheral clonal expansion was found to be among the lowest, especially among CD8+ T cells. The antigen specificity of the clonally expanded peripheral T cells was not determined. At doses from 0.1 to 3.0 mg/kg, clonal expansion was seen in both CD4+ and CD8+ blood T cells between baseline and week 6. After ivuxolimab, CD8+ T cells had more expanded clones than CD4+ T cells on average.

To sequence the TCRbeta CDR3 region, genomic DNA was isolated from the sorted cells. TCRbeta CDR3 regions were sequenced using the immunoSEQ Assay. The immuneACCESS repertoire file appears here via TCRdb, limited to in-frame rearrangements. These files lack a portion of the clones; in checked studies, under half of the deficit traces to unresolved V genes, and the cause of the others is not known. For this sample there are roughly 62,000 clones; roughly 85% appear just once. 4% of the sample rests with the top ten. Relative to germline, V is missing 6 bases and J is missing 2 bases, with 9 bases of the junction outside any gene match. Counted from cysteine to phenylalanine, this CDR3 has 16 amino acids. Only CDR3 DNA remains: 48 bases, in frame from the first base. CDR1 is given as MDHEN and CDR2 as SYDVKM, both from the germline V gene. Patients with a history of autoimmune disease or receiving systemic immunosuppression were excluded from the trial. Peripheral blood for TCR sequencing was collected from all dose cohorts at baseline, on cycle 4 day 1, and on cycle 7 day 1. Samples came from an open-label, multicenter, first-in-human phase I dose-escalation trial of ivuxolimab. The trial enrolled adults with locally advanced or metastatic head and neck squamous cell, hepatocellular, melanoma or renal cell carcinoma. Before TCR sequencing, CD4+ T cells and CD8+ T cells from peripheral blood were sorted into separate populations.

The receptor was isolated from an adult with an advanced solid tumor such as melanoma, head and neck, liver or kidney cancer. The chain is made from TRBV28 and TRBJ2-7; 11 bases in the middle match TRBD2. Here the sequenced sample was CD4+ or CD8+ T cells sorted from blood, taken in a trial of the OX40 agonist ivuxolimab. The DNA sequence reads TGTGCCAGCAGCCAAATCCGACTAGCGGGGACCTACGAGCAGTACTTC. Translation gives CASSQIRLAGTYEQYF.